This T cell receptor beta chain was profiled in a study of blood T cell repertoires in COVID-19. Overall study: Italy, Spain and the United States were the sources of the convalescent and acute COVID-19 samples.

The CDR3 has 15 amino acids. V lost 4 bases and J lost 2, with 13 bases in between. CDR1 and CDR2 (germline): SGHRS, YFSETQ. Clones were read by immunoSEQ multiplex PCR, and TCRdb kept only the in-frame ones, dropping some. The repertoire holds fewer than 650,000 clones, with roughly nine tenths as singletons. Seattle cases were enrolled at active infection and followed longitudinally. Material: peripheral blood. This chain connects TRBV5-1 to TRBJ2-4; no definite D call. This TCR was recovered from a woman between 50 and 59 years old with COVID-19, enrolled during active disease. The DNA of the CDR3 is TGCGCCAGCAGCCTGGGGTGGGCCTCCAAAAACATTCAGTACTTC. Translated, it gives CASSLGWASKNIQYF. The full variable domain, its missing parts supplied by reference TRBV5-1 and TRBJ2-4, is KAGVTQTPRYLIKTRGQQVTLSCSPISGHRSVSWYQQTPGQGLQFLFEYFSETQRNKGNFPGRFSGRQFSNSRSEMNVSTLELGDSALYLCASSLGWASKNIQYFGAGTRLSVL.